This record concerns one TCR beta chain sequence. Antigen: not known. Repertoires were generated with immunoSEQ multiplex PCR, while TCRdb's copy carries only in-frame clones and drops some. The sample consists of 110,000 or so clones, 70% to 90% of them appearing once. The source of the sample is a study of T cell responses to AZD1222 COVID-19 vaccine. Study-level background: Some second doses came at about 4 weeks and others at about 12 weeks; these were pooled. Notes on the study in general: It should be noted that donors were predominantly white British and more often female, and clonal diversity was possibly underestimated. The repertoires were collected only after the peak T cell response.

This CDR3 has 15 amino acids. Germline CDR1 is KGHSH and CDR2 is LQKENI. The junction had 1 base not matched to a gene; V was cut back by 3 bases and J by 6 bases. This sample comprised peripheral blood, obtained on day 0 of AZD1222 vaccination. The clonotype originates from an adult in good health. V and J are TRBV18 and TRBJ2-1; 14 nucleotides agree with TRBD2. For the CDR3, the DNA is TGTGCCAGCTCACCGACTAGCGGGGGGGCCAATGAGCAGTTCTTC. It specifies CASSPTSGGANEQFF.